The table lists the clone carrying this TCR beta chain with a few counts. As yet, its antigen is unknown. This sample was taken from a study of CD8 T cells in ankylosing spondylitis. TCRdb processed the 5' RACE reads anew with MiXCR; each CDR3 protein has one entry. The data hold around 540,000 distinct CDR3 sequences, with more than 9.5% observed a single time. Notes on the study in general: Ankylosing spondylitis blood appeared to carry a characteristic TCR beta motif of several highly homologous variants.

CDR3 length: 14 amino acids. Germline loops: CDR1 SGHRS, CDR2 YFSETQ. With 4 bases clipped from V and 8 bases from J, the junction kept 7 bases outside the gene matches. Sequenced sample: blood, either unsorted or a sorted T cell fraction (not recorded which). The chain couples TRBV5-1 to TRBJ2-1, with TRBD1 matching over 9 bases. This clonotype originated in a male donor with ankylosing spondylitis. CDR3 protein: CASSEGQGVDEQFF. Written as DNA, the CDR3 is TGCGCCAGCAGCGAGGGACAGGGTGTCGATGAGCAGTTCTTC.